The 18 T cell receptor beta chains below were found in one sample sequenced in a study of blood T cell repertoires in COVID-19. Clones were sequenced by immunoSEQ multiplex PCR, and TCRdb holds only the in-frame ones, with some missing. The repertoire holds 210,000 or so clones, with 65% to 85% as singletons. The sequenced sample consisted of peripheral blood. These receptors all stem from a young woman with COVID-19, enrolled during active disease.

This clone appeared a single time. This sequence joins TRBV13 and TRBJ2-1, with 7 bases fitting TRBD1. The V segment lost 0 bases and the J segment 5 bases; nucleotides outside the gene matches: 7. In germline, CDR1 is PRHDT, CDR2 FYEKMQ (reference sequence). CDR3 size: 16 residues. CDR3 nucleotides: TGTGCCAGCAGCTTAGGCCGAAGGGGGCGCGACAATGAGCAGTTCTTC. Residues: CASSLGRRGRDNEQFF.

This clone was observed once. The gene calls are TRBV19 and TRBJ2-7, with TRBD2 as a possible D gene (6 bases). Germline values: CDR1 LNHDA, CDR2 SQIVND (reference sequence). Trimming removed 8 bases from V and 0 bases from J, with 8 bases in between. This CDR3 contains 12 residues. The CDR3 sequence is CASGGTSYEQYF. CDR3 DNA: TGTGCCAGTGGGGGGACCTCCTACGAGCAGTACTTC.

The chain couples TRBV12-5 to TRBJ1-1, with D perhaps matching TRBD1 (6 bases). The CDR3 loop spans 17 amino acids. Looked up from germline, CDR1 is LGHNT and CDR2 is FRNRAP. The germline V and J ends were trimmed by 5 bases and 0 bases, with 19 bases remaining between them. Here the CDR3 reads CASGEGVGGSMNTEAFF. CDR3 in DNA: TGTGCTAGTGGTGAGGGGGTCGGAGGCAGTATGAACACTGAAGCTTTCTTT. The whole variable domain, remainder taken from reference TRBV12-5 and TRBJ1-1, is DARVTQTPRHKVTEMGQEVTMRCQPILGHNTVFWYRQTMMQGLELLAYFRNRAPLDDSGMPKDRFSAEMPDATLATLKIQPSEPRDSAVYFCASGEGVGGSMNTEAFFGQGTRLTVV.

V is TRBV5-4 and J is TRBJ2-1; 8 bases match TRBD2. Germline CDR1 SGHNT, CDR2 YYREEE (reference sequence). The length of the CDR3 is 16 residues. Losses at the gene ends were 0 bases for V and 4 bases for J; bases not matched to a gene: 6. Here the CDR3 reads CASSLDPSGLYNEQFF. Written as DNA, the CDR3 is TGTGCCAGCAGCTTGGATCCTAGCGGGTTGTACAATGAGCAGTTCTTC.

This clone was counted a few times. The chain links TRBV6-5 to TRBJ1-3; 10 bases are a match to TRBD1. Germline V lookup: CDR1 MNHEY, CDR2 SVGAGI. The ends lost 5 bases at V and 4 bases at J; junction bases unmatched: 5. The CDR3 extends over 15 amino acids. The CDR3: CASSLGQGPGNTIYF. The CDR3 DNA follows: TGTGCCAGCAGTCTGGGACAGGGGCCCGGAAACACCATATATTTT.

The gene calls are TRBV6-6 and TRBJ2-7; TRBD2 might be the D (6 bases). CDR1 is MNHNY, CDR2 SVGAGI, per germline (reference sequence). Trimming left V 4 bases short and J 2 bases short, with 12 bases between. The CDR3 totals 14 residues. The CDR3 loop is CASSFSGLTYEQYF. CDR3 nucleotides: TGTGCCAGCAGTTTCTCGGGACTGACCTACGAGCAGTACTTC.

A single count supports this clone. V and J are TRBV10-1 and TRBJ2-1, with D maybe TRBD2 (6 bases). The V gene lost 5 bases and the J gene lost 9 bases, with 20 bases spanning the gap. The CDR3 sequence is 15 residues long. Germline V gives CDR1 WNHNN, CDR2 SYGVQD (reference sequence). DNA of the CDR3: TGCGCCAGCAGTACGTTACACGGGAGTAAAGGTGAGCAGTTCTTC. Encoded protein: CASSTLHGSKGEQFF.

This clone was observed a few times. The CDR3 nucleotides read TGTGCCAGCAGCCCCGGGACGAACACCGGGGAGCTGTTTTTT. This codes for CASSPGTNTGELFF. The chain joins TRBV7-9 to TRBJ2-2; tentative D call: TRBD2 (5 bases). V was pared by 5 bases and J by 0 bases, with 7 bases between. The CDR3 is 14 amino acids. Germline CDR1 is SEHNR and CDR2 is FQNEAQ (reference sequence).

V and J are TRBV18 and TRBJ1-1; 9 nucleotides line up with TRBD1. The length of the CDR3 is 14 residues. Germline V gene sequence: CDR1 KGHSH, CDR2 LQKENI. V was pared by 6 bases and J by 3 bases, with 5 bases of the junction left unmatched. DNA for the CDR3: TGTGCCAGCTCCCGCGACAGGGGGGACACTGAAGCTTTCTTT. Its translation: CASSRDRGDTEAFF.

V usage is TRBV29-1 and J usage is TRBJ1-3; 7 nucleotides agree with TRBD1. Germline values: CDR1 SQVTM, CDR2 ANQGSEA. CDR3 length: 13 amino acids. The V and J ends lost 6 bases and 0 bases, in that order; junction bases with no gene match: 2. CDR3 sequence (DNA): TGCAGCGTAGGGGACAGCTCTGGAAACACCATATATTTT. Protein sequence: CSVGDSSGNTIYF.

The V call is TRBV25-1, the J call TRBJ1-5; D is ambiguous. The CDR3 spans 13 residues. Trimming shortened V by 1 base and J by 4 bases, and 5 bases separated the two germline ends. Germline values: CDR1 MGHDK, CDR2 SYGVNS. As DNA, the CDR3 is TGTGCCAGCAGTGAATCCTCGAATCAGCCCCAGCATTTT. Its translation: CASSESSNQPQHF.

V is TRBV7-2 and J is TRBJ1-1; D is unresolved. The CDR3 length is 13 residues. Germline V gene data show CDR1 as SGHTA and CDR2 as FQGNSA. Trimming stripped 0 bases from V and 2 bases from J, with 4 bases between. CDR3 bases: TGTGCCAGCAGCTTAGCTCCTAACACTGAAGCTTTCTTT. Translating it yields CASSLAPNTEAFF.

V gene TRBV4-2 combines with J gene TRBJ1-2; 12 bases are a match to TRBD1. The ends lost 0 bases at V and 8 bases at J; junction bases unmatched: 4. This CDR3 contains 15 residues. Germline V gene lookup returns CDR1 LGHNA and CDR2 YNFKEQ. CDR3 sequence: CASSQDRDRGRGYTF. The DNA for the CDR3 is TGTGCCAGCAGCCAAGACAGGGACAGGGGGCGAGGCTACACCTTC.

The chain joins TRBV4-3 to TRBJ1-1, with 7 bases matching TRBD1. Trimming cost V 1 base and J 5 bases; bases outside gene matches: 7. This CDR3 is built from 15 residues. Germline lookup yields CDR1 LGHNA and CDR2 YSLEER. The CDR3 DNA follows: TGCGCCAGCAGCCAAGGGGGGCAGGGGGTGACTGAAGCTTTCTTT. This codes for CASSQGGQGVTEAFF.

The CDR3 DNA sequence: TGTGCCAGCAGCTCGGGGGGAGGGTACTCGAATCAGCCCCAGCATTTT. Its protein is CASSSGGGYSNQPQHF. This chain uses TRBV6-2 or TRBV6-3 with TRBJ1-5; D possibly corresponds to TRBD1 (5 bases). This CDR3 spans 16 amino acids. V lost 6 bases and J lost 4, with 19 bases in between. Germline values: CDR1 MNHEY, CDR2 SVGEGT.

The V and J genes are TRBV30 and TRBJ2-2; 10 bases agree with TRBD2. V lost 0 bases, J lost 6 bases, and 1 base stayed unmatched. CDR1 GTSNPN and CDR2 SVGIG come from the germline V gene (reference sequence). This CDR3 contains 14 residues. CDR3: CAWSVLAGAGELFF. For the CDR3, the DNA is TGTGCCTGGAGTGTCCTAGCGGGGGCCGGGGAGCTGTTTTTT.

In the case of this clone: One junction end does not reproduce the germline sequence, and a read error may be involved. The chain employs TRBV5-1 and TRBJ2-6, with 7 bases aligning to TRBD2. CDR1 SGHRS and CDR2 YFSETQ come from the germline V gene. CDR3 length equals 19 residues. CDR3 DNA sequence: TGCGCCCGCAGCTTGGGGGGGGTTTCGAACCCTTCTGGGGCCAACGTCCTGACTTTC. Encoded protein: CARSLGGVSNPSGANVLTF.

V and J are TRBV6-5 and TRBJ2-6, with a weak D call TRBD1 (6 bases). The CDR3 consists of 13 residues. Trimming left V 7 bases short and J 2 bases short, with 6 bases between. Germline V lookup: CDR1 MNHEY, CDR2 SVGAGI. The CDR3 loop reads CASNRAGANVLTF. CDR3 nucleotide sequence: TGTGCCAGCAACAGGGCTGGGGCCAACGTCCTGACTTTC.